This T cell receptor (beta chain) was sequenced during a study of cytomegalovirus exposure and HLA in healthy donors. Study outcomes and limitations: In a later analysis, an Asian-associated ancestry cluster reportedly showed fewer N-insertions than the approximately 700-donor mean. Donor immune exposure was known only as CMV serostatus. Earlier analysis looked at TCR beta V segments, and most were productive about 87% or about 30% of the time. There was a cluster of highly shared sequence variants that was likely a sequencing artifact.

PCR was performed using 60 Vbeta and 13 Jbeta primers. The data were produced by immunoSEQ multiplex PCR, yet TCRdb's version contains in-frame clones alone and is incomplete. Of about 150,000 clones listed, 65% to 75% are singletons. The germline V gene encodes CDR1 MNHEY and CDR2 SVGAGI. V lost 2 bases and J lost 0, with 11 bases in between. The CDR3 has 16 amino acids. Details on this clone: Its target is unknown.

This chain connects TRBV6-5 to TRBJ1-3; D unresolved. The specimen was PBMCs. This TCR was recovered from a man aged 60 to 69 in good health and CMV-seronegative. Written as DNA, the CDR3 is TGTGCCAGCAGTTACGGCGGCCAAGACTCTGGAAACACCATATATTTT. This translates into CASSYGGQDSGNTIYF.